This TCR beta chain was obtained from a study of cytomegalovirus exposure and HLA in healthy donors. The repertoire was sequenced with immunoSEQ multiplex PCR; TCRdb's copy has only in-frame clones and lacks some. The sample holds 160,000 or so clones, around 81% seen once. Worth noting for this clone: Antigen specificity is unknown.

This CDR3 spans 16 amino acids. V lost 1 base to trimming and J lost 8 bases; unmatched junction nucleotides: 13. Germline V gene lookup returns CDR1 MGHRA and CDR2 YSYEKL. Study-wide results and limits: Rare sequences made up most TCRs, while some public TCRs were found in many donors. The study recorded more than 150 TCR beta chains that were cytomegalovirus-associated.

This receptor was taken from a man aged 25-45 years in good health and CMV-seropositive. Sequencing was performed on PBMCs. This chain uses TRBV4-1 with TRBJ1-2, with 7 bases aligning to TRBD1. CDR3 loop: CASSQGPDRPLRGYTF. In DNA form, the CDR3 reads TGCGCCAGCAGCCAAGGCCCGGACAGGCCGCTTCGGGGCTACACCTTC.